The rows below give T cell receptor beta chains drawn from one sample of a study of cytomegalovirus exposure and HLA in healthy donors. The table came from immunoSEQ multiplex PCR; TCRdb's copy has only in-frame clones and leaves some out. The sample shows some 120,000 clones, roughly 70% of them seen only once. Specimen: PBMCs. The receptors originated from a man in his forties or fifties in good health and CMV-seropositive. The conserved cysteine and the conserved F or W are not part of the CDR3 here. Size is stated for part of the rows, as once, few or many counts, or as a class when the clone is expanded.

CDR3 protein | V gene | clone size | CDR3 length
ASSRGLADTGELF | TRBV5-1 | few | 13
ASSLRGGGGYT | TRBV7-2 | few | 11
ASSVRGSTEAF | TRBV6-5 | - | 11
ASSLDSRLAGGHNEQF | TRBV11-1 | - | 16
ASTNGGAEEQY | TRBV6-6 | once | 11
ASSPATGGNTGELF | TRBV5-1 | once | 14
ASSGTRNTGELF | TRBV2 | - | 12
AGPFTEGSTYEQY | TRBV6-4 | - | 13
ASSSGVGLAGEGDTQY | TRBV5-1 | - | 16
ASSVGTAGIQETQY | TRBV9 | - | 14
ATTQTSGGLNEQF | TRBV15 | - | 13
ASGLVDRNGPEAF | TRBV12-5 | - | 13
ASSSGGAAGGPQH | TRBV28 | - | 13
ASSQDWDRDYEQY | TRBV14 | medium-sized | 13
ASSEDQRGSTDTQY | TRBV2 | few | 14
ASSINARLAKNIQY | TRBV19 | - | 14
ASSEAKLLLAKNIQY | TRBV2 | - | 15
ASSFDSQETQY | TRBV7-9 | - | 11
ASSLVFSGANVLT | TRBV28 | - | 13
SVTNPGSRASYEQY | TRBV29-1 | - | 14
ASSRGPDYEQY | TRBV6-1 | few | 11
ASSFSGTSVSTDTQY | TRBV5-6 | - | 15
ASSPFDRRIYEQY | TRBV27 | - | 13
ASSVGTTYEQY | TRBV5-6 | - | 11
ASSYPGWDEQY | TRBV6-5 | - | 11
ASKKSTPGMNTEAF | TRBV27 | - | 14